The 20 T cell receptor beta chains listed next were all sequenced from one sample in a study of cytomegalovirus exposure and HLA in healthy donors. The PCR ran on 60 Vbeta and 13 Jbeta primers. Here immunoSEQ multiplex PCR was the method, and the copy in TCRdb shows in-frame clones only, minus some. The sample comprises some 76,000 clones, around 73% of which are singletons, and nearly 9% rests with the top ten. Material for sequencing was PBMCs. The source of these receptors is a woman aged 40 to 50 in good health and CMV-seropositive.

V usage is TRBV2 and J usage is TRBJ1-6; 9 nucleotides match TRBD1. The V segment lost 6 bases and the J segment 9 bases; nucleotides outside the gene matches: 12. The length of the CDR3 is 16 residues. CDR1 is SNHLY and CDR2 is FYNNEI in the germline V gene. The CDR3 is CASSPGTGLLISPLHF. CDR3 nucleotide sequence: TGTGCCAGCAGCCCGGGGACAGGGTTGTTGATTTCACCCCTCCACTTT.

The rearrangement links TRBV10-3 to TRBJ2-1, with 8 nucleotides matching TRBD2. This CDR3 spans 15 amino acids. The J segment lost 0 bases and the V segment lost 4 bases, leaving 2 bases of the junction unmatched. CDR1 and CDR2 from the germline V gene are ENHRY and SYGVKD. The CDR3 reads CAISGGGSSYNEQFF. Here the CDR3 DNA reads TGTGCCATCAGTGGCGGGGGGAGCTCCTACAATGAGCAGTTCTTC.

The count of this clone is one. V usage is TRBV27 and J usage is TRBJ1-5, with TRBD1 matching 11 bases. The CDR3 contains 15 residues. Trimming took 4 bases from V and 2 from J; bases not matched to a gene: 1. The germline V gene encodes CDR1 MNHEY and CDR2 SMNVEV (reference sequence). CDR3 in amino acids: CASSWTGGGNQPQHF. CDR3 DNA: TGTGCCAGCAGTTGGACAGGGGGCGGCAATCAGCCCCAGCATTTT.

This sequence joins TRBV4-2 and TRBJ1-5; 8 nucleotides agree with TRBD1. With V trimmed by 3 bases and J by 6 bases, 7 bases remained unmatched. The CDR3 has 15 residues. Germline CDR1 reads LGHNA; CDR2 reads YNFKEQ. CDR3 loop: CASSQEPDRAQPQHF. In DNA, the CDR3 is TGTGCCAGCAGCCAGGAACCGGACAGGGCTCAGCCCCAGCATTTT.

The rearrangement uses TRBV28 and TRBJ2-3, with TRBD2 identical over 11 bases. Germline V lookup: CDR1 MDHEN, CDR2 SYDVKM. This CDR3 is 19 amino acids long. The trim removed 5 bases at V and 2 bases at J, leaving 15 bases unmatched. Here the CDR3 reads CASSALAGGIQQNTDTQYF. The CDR3 nucleotides are TGTGCCAGCAGTGCGTTAGCGGGGGGGATCCAGCAAAACACAGATACGCAGTATTTT.

The J gene is TRBJ2-5, the V gene TRBV4-3; 7 bases are a match to TRBD2. The germline CDR1 and CDR2 sequences are LGHNA and YSLEER. The CDR3 loop spans 15 amino acids. Trimming removed 2 bases from V and 4 bases from J; junction bases left unmatched: 7. The CDR3 sequence is CASSQLGLGGETQYF. In DNA, the CDR3 is TGCGCCAGCAGCCAACTCGGACTAGGCGGAGAGACCCAGTACTTC.

The table lists this clone with a few counts. The V gene is TRBV5-1, the J gene TRBJ2-7; 11 bases line up with TRBD2. Germline V CDR1 and CDR2: SGHRS, YFSETQ. CDR3 length: 16 amino acids. Unmatched junction bases numbered 7, after V lost 3 bases and J lost 2 bases. CDR3 DNA: TGCGCCAGCAGCTGGGGGGGACTAGCGGACACCTACGAGCAGTACTTC. Translating it yields CASSWGGLADTYEQYF.

The rearrangement links TRBV4-2 to TRBJ2-7, with D possibly being TRBD1 (6 bases). Trimming took 4 bases from V and 4 from J, leaving 14 bases between them. Germline values: CDR1 LGHNA, CDR2 YNFKEQ. The CDR3 consists of 14 residues. The CDR3 spells CASSPGARSYEQYF. The CDR3 DNA is TGTGCCAGCAGCCCAGGGGCCCGATCGTACGAGCAGTACTTC.

This clone was counted between two and nine times. The rearrangement uses TRBV7-8 and TRBJ2-3; 8 nucleotides align to TRBD2. This CDR3 contains 15 residues. Trimming cost V 5 bases and J 2 bases; bases outside gene matches: 6. Germline loops: CDR1 SGHVS, CDR2 FQNEAQ. The CDR3 spells CASSPGTRYTDTQYF. The CDR3 DNA reads as TGTGCCAGCAGCCCAGGGACTAGGTACACAGATACGCAGTATTTT.

The chain carries TRBV7-3 and TRBJ1-1; TRBD1 is a possible D gene (6 bases). Trimming took off 4 bases at V and 4 bases at J, with 13 bases between the two ends. Per the germline V gene, CDR1 is SGHTA and CDR2 is FQGTGA. The CDR3 is made up of 14 amino acids. CDR3 nucleotide sequence: TGTGCCAGCAGCTCGAAGGGGGGGGCCACTGAAGCTTTCTTT. Its translation is CASSSKGGATEAFF.

This rearrangement joins TRBV27 to TRBJ1-2, with D perhaps matching TRBD1 (5 bases). Germline V gene sequence: CDR1 MNHEY, CDR2 SMNVEV (reference sequence). The V gene lost 8 bases and the J gene lost 3 bases, with 22 bases spanning the gap. The CDR3 totals 16 residues. For the CDR3, the DNA is TGTGCCAGCGCCCTAGTGGCCAGGGATCGGTACTATGGCTACACCTTC. Translating gives CASALVARDRYYGYTF.

This clone was seen more than once but under ten times. J is TRBJ2-7 and V is TRBV4-1; possible D gene TRBD1, 6 bases. Germline CDR1 reads MGHRA; CDR2 reads YSYEKL. The CDR3 spans 13 residues. V was trimmed by 2 bases and J by 3 bases, leaving 8 bases between them. The chain's CDR3 is CASSQQTGYEQYF. The DNA for the CDR3 is TGCGCCAGCAGCCAACAGACAGGCTACGAGCAGTACTTC.

The chain carries TRBV19 and TRBJ1-5; 9 bases are shared with TRBD1. The CDR3 covers 14 residues. Per germline, CDR1 LNHDA and CDR2 SQIVND (reference sequence). This CDR3 is CANPGTGRNQPQHF. The CDR3 DNA sequence: TGTGCTAACCCCGGGACAGGGAGAAATCAGCCCCAGCATTTT.

The chain has TRBV19 and TRBJ1-2; no reliable D call. From germline, CDR1 is LNHDA and CDR2 SQIVND (reference sequence). With 4 bases removed from V and 8 bases from J, the gap between germline ends came to 17 bases. The CDR3 is 14 amino acids. CDR3 sequence reads: CASSTPVQRRGYTF. The CDR3 region has the DNA TGTGCCAGTAGTACGCCGGTCCAGCGGCGGGGCTACACCTTC.

Of note for this clone: At one end, the junction sequence differs from germline, possibly due to a read error. The chain is built from TRBV7-9 and TRBJ1-1; D is ambiguous. Germline V gene lookup returns CDR1 SEHNR and CDR2 FQNEAQ (reference sequence). This CDR3 is built from 14 residues. The CDR3 sequence: CSSSLASGNTEAFF. CDR3 DNA sequence: TGTTCCAGCAGCTTAGCGAGCGGCAACACTGAAGCTTTCTTT.

The J gene is TRBJ1-1, the V gene TRBV11-2; 8 bases are a match to TRBD1. The germline V gene has CDR1 SGHAT and CDR2 FQNNGV. Trimming cost V 1 base and J 0 bases; bases outside gene matches: 4. The length of the CDR3 is 16 residues. The CDR3 nucleotides read TGTGCCAGCAGCTTAGGGACAGGGTTAATGAACACTGAAGCTTTCTTT. Translated, it gives CASSLGTGLMNTEAFF.

The chain joins TRBV27 to TRBJ2-7, with 8 bases fitting TRBD2. The CDR3 has 11 residues. The V gene's germline CDR1 is MNHEY and CDR2 SMNVEV (reference sequence). Trimming removed 8 bases from V and 5 bases from J; junction bases left unmatched: 2. The CDR3: CASAGGDEQYF. The CDR3, as DNA: TGTGCCAGCGCCGGGGGGGACGAGCAGTACTTC.

The rearrangement uses TRBV6-5 and TRBJ2-7, with 10 bases fitting TRBD1. Germline values: CDR1 MNHEY, CDR2 SVGAGI. The CDR3 contains 15 residues. Trimming at V came to 4 bases and at J to 6 bases, leaving 9 bases not matched to a gene. Written as DNA, the CDR3 is TGTGCCAGCAGTTCCGGGACAGGGGAATTTGGCGAGCAGTACTTC. Translating gives CASSSGTGEFGEQYF.

V usage is TRBV9 and J usage is TRBJ2-2; TRBD1 agrees at 8 bases. This CDR3 region has 15 residues. V was clipped by 4 bases and J by 5 bases; unmatched bases: 7. Germline V CDR1 and CDR2: SGDLS, YYNGEE. CDR3 sequence reads: CASSPRTGNTGELFF. The CDR3 DNA sequence: TGTGCCAGCAGCCCTCGGACAGGGAATACCGGGGAGCTGTTTTTT.

The rearrangement joins TRBV7-9 to TRBJ2-2, with 7 bases identical to TRBD1. The CDR3 is 13 amino acids. The germline CDR1 and CDR2 sequences are SEHNR and FQNEAQ (reference sequence). Trimming at V came to 5 bases and at J to 6 bases, leaving 3 bases not matched to a gene. CDR3 nucleotide sequence: TGTGCCAGCAGCAAAACAGGGGCCGGGGAGCTGTTTTTT. Amino acid sequence: CASSKTGAGELFF.